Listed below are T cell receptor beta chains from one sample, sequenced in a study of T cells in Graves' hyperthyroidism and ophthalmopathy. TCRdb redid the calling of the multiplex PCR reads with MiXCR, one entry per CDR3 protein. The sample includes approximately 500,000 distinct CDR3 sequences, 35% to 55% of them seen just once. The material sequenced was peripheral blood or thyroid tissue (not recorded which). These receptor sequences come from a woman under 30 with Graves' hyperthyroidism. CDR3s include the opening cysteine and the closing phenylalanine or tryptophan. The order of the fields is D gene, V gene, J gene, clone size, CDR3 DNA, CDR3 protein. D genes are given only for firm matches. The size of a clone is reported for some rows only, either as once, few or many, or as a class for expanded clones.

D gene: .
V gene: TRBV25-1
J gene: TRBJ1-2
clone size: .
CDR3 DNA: TGTGCCAGCAGTGAATGGGGGCCGCCTTATGGCTACACCTTC
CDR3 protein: CASSEWGPPYGYTF

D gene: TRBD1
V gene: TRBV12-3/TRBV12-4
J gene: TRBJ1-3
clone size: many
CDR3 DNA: TGTGCCAGCAGTTGGACAGGGACTGGAAACACCATATATTTT
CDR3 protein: CASSWTGTGNTIYF

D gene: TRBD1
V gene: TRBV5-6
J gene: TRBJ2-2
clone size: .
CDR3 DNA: TGTGCCAGCAGCTATGGACAGGGAAACACCGGGGAGCTGTTTTTT
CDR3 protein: CASSYGQGNTGELFF

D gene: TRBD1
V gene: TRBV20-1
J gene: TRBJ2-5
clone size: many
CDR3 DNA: TGCAGTGCTCGATCGACAGGGAAGAGGGAGACCCAGTACTTC
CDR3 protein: CSARSTGKRETQYF

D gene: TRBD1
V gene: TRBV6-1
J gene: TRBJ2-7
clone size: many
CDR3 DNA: TGTGCCAGCAGTAACAGGGGTGGATCCTACGAGCAGTACTTC
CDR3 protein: CASSNRGGSYEQYF

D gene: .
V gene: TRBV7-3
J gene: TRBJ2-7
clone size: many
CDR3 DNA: TGTGCCAGCAGCGTAGGTGCCTCCTACGAGCAGTACTTC
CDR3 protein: CASSVGASYEQYF

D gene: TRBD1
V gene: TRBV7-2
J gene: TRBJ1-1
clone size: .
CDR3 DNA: TGTGCCAGCAGTTCCGGGACAGGGGGCCGCACTGAAGCTTTCTTT
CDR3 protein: CASSSGTGGRTEAFF

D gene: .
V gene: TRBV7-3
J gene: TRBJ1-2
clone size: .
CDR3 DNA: TGTGCCAGCAGTCCGACTGTCCTAGCGGGTGGCTACACCTTC
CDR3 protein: CASSPTVLAGGYTF

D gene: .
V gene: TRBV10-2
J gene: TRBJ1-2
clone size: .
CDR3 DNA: TGCGCCAGCAGTGAGTATGGGGCTAACTATGGCTACACCTTC
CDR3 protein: CASSEYGANYGYTF

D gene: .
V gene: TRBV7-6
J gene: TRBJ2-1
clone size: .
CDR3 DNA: TGTGCCAGCAGCTTAGCGGGGGGGGCGGGAAGCTCCTACAATGAGCAGTTCTTC
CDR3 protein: CASSLAGGAGSSYNEQFF

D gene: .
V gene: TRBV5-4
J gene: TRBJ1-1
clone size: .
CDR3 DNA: TGCGCCAGCAGCCCGAGAACGAGCACTGAAGCTTTCTTT
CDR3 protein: CASSPRTSTEAFF

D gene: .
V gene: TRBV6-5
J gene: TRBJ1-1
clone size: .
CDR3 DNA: TGTGCCAGCATCCCTCCCGGGGGGCGGACTGAAGCTTTCTTT
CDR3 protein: CASIPPGGRTEAFF

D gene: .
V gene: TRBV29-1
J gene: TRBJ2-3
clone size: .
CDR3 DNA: TGCAGCGTTGAGAGACCCACAGGCCTCACAGGTACGCAGTATTTT
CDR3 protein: CSVERPTGLTGTQYF